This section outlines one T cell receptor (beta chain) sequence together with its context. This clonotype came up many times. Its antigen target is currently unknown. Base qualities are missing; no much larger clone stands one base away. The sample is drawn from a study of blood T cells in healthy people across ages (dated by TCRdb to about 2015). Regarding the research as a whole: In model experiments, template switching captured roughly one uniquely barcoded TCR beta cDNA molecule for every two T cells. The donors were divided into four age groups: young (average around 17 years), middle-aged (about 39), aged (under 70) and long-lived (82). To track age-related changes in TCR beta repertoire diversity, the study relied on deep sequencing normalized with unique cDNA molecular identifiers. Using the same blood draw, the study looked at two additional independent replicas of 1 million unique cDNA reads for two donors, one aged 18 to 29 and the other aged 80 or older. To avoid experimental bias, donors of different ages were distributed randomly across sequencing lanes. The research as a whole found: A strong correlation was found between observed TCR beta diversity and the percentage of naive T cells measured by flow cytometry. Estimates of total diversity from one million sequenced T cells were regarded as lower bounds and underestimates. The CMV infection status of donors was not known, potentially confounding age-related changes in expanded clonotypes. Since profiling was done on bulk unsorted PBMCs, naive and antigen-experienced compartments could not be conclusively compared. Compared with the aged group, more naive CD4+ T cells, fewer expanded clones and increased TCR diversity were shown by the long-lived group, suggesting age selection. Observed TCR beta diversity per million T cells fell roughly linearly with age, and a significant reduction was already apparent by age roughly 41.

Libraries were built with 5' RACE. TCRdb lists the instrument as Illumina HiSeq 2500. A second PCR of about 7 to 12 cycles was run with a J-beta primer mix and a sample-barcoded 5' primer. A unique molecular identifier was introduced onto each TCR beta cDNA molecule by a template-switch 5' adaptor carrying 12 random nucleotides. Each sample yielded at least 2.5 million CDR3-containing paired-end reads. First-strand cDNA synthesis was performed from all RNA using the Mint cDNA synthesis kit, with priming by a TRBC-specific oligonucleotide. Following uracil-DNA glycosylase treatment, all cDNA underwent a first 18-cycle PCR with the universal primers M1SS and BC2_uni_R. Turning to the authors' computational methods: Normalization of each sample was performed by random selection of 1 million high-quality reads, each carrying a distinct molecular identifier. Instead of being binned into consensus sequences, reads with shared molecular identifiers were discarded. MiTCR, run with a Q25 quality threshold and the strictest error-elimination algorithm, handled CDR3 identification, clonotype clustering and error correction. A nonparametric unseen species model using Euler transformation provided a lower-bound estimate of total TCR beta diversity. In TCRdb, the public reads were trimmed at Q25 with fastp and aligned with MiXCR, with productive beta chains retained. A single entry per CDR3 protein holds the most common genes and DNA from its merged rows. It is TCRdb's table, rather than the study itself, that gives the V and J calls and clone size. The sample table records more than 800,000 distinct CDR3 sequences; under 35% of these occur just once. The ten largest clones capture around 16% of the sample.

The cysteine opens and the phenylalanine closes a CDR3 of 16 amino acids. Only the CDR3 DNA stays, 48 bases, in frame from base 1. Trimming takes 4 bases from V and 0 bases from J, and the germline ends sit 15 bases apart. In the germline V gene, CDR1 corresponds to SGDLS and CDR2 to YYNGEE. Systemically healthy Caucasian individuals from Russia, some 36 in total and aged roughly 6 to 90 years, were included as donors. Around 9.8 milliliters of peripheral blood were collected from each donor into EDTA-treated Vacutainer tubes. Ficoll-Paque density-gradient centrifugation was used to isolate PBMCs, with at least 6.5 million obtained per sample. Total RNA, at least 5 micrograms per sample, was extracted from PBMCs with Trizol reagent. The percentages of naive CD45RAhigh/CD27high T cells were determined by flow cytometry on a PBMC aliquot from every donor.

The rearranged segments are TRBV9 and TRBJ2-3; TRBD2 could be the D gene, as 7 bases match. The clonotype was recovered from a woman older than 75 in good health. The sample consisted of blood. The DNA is TGTGCCAGCAGCTCGGAGGGGGGGCGGAGCACAGATACGCAGTATTTT. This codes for CASSSEGGRSTDTQYF.